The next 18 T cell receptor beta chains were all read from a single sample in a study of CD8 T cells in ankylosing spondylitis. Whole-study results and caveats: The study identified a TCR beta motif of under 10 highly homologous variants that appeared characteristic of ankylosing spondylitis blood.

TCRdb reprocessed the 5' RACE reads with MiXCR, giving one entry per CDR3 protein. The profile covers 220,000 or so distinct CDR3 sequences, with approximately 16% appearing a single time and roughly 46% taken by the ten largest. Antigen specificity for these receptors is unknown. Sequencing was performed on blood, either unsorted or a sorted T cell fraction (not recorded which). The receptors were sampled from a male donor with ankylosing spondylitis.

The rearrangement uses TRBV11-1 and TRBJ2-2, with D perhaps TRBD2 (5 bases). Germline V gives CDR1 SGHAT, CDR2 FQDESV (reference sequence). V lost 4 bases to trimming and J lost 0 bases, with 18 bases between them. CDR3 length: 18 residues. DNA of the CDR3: TGTGCCAGCAGCTCACAACCCCGGGGTACCCCGAACACCGGGGAGCTGTTTTTT. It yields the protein CASSSQPRGTPNTGELFF.

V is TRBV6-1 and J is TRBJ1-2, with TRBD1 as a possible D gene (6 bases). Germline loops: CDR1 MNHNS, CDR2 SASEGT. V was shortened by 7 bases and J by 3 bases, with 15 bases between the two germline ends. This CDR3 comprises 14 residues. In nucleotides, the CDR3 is TGTGCCAGCACGGTAAACAGGGCCCACTATGGCTACACCTTC. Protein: CASTVNRAHYGYTF.

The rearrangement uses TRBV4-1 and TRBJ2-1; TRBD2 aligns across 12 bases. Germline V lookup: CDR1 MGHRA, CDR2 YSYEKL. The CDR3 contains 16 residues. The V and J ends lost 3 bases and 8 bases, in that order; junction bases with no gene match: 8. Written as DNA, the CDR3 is TGCGCCAGCAGCCAGCTACTAGCGGGGGGTTTGGATGAGCAGTTCTTC. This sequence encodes CASSQLLAGGLDEQFF.

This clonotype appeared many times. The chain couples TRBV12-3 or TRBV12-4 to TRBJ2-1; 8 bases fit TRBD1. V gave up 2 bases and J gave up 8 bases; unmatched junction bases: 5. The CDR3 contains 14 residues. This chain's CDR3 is CASSLQGAQDEQFF. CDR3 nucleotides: TGTGCCAGCAGTTTACAGGGGGCGCAGGATGAGCAGTTCTTC.

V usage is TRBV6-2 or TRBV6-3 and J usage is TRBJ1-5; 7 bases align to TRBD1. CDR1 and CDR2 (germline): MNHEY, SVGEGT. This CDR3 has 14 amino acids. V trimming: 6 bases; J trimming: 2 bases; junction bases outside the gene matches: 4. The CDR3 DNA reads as TGTGCCAGCAGCCCGACAGGGCGCAATCAGCCCCAGCATTTT. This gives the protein CASSPTGRNQPQHF.

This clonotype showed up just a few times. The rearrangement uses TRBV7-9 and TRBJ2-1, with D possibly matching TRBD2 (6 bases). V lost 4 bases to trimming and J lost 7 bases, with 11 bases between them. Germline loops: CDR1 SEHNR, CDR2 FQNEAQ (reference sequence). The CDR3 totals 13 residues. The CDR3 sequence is CASSSLSGNEQFF. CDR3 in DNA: TGTGCCAGCAGCTCCCTGAGCGGGAATGAGCAGTTCTTC.

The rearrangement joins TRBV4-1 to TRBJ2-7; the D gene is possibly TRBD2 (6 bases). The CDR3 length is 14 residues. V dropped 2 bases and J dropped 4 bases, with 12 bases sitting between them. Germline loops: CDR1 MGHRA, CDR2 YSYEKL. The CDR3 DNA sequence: TGCGCCAGCAGCCAAAGGGACTTGGGTTACGAGCAGTACTTC. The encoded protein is CASSQRDLGYEQYF.

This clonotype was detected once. CDR3 sequence (DNA): TGTGCCAGCAGTAAGTTTTCCTACAATGAGCAGTTCTTC. This codes for CASSKFSYNEQFF. The V gene is TRBV27, the J gene TRBJ2-1; D is unresolved. Trimming pared 5 bases from V and 1 base from J, leaving 6 bases between. Germline CDR1 and CDR2: MNHEY and SMNVEV (reference sequence). The CDR3 is 13 amino acids.

CDR3: CASSPPWGGPSGNTIYF. CDR3 bases: TGTGCCAGCAGTCCCCCCTGGGGAGGGCCCTCTGGAAACACCATATATTTT. The V and J genes are TRBV12-3 or TRBV12-4 and TRBJ1-3, with D uncertain. This CDR3 has 17 residues. Trimming left V 5 bases short and J 0 bases short, with 17 bases between.

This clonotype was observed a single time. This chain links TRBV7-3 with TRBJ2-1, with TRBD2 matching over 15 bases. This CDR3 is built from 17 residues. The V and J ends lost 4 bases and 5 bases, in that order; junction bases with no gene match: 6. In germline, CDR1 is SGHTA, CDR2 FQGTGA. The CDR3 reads CASSSGLAGGPHNEQFF. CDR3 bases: TGTGCCAGCAGCTCAGGACTAGCGGGGGGGCCTCACAATGAGCAGTTCTTC. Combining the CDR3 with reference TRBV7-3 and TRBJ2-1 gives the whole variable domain GAGVSQTPSNKVTEKGKYVELRCDPISGHTALYWYRQSLGQGPEFLIYFQGTGAADDSGLPNDRFFAVRPEGSVSTLKIQRTERGDSAVYLCASSSGLAGGPHNEQFFGPGTRLTVL.

CDR3 sequence (DNA): TGCAGTGCTAGAGACTGGGACAGAACTAATGAAAAACTGTTTTTT. Its protein product is CSARDWDRTNEKLFF. The chain employs TRBV20-1 and TRBJ1-4, with 7 bases that match TRBD1. The trim removed 0 bases at V and 1 base at J, leaving 2 bases unmatched. Germline CDR1 is DFQATT and CDR2 is SNEGSKA (reference sequence). CDR3 length: 15 amino acids.

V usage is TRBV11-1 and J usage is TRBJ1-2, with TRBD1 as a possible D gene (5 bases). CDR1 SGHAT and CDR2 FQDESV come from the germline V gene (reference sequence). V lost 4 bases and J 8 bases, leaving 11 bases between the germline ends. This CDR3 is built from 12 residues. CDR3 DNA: TGTGCCAGCAGCTCCGGGACTCCCGGCTACACCTTC. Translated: CASSSGTPGYTF.

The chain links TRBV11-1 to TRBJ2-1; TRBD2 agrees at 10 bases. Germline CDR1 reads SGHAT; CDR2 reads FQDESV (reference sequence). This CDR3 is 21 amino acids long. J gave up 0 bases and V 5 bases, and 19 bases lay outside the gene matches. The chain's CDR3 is CASSRSDQGSSGGASYNEQFF. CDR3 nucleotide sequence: TGTGCCAGCAGCCGAAGCGATCAGGGGTCCAGCGGGGGGGCCTCCTACAATGAGCAGTTCTTC.

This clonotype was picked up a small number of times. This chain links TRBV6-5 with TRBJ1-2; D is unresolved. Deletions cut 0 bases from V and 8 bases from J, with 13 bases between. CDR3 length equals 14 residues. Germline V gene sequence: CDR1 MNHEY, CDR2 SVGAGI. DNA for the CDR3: TGTGCCAGCAGTTACTCGGGTAATCTGGAGGGCTACACCTTC. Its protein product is CASSYSGNLEGYTF.

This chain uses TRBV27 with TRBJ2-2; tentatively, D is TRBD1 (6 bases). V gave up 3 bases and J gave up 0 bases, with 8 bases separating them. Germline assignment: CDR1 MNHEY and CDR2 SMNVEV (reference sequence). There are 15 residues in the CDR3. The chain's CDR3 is CASSFPGANTGELFF. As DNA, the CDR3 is TGTGCCAGCAGTTTCCCAGGGGCGAACACCGGGGAGCTGTTTTTT.

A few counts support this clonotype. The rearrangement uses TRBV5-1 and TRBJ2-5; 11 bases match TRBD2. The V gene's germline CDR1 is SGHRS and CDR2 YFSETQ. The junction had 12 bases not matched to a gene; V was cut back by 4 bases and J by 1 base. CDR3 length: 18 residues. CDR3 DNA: TGCGCCAGCAGCCCCGGACTAGCGGGCTTCCTTCCCCAAGAGACCCAGTACTTC. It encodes CASSPGLAGFLPQETQYF.

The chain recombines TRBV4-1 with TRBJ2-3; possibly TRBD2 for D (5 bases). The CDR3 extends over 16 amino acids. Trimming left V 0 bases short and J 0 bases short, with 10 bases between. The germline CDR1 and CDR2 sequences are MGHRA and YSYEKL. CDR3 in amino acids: CASSQEGVFSTDTQYF. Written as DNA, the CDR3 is TGCGCCAGCAGCCAAGAGGGAGTTTTTAGCACAGATACGCAGTATTTT.

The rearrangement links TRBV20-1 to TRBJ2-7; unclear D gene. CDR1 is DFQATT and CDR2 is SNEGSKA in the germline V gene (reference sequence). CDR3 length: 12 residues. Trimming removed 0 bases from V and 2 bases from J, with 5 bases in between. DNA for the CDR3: TGCAGTGCTAGAGAAGAAGCCTACGAGCAGTACTTC. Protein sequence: CSAREEAYEQYF.